This T cell receptor (beta chain) originates from a study of T cell changes during pregnancy in multiple sclerosis. Looked up from germline, CDR1 is GTSNPN and CDR2 is SVGIG (reference sequence). V was clipped by 4 bases and J by 5 bases, with 21 bases between them. This CDR3 comprises 15 residues. The method was immunoSEQ multiplex PCR; TCRdb's version includes in-frame clones alone and lacks a portion of them. The table lists some 40,000 clones, approximately 87% of them singletons. The sequence derives from a female donor in good health, enrolled as a control in a pregnancy study. Sequencing was performed on peripheral blood, taken in the second trimester of pregnancy. V gene TRBV30 combines with J gene TRBJ2-7; possible D gene TRBD1, 6 bases. The CDR3 reads CAWTPGQGIGNEQYF. In DNA, the CDR3 is TGTGCCTGGACCCCCGGGCAGGGGATAGGAAACGAGCAGTACTTC.